This is a list of T cell receptor beta chains from one sample in a study of T cell responses to AZD1222 COVID-19 vaccine. Profiled with immunoSEQ multiplex PCR; TCRdb holds only in-frame clones, not every one. The table lists some 130,000 clones, 92% of them singletons, with around 3.6% in the top ten. The input for sequencing was peripheral blood, taken on day 0 of AZD1222 vaccination. These receptors were obtained from an adult in good health. The CDR3 runs from the conserved cysteine through the conserved F or W. The D gene is left open where the match is weak. Clone size, where shown, is once, few, many, or a class for clones that have expanded.

clone_size j_call v_call d_call cdr3_aa cdr3_nt
once TRBJ2-1 TRBV3-1/TRBV3-2 - CASSQGMAGSNEQFF TGTGCCAGCAGCCAAGGGATGGCCGGGAGCAATGAGCAGTTCTTC
- TRBJ2-3 TRBV6-1 - CASRTRSGADTQYF TGTGCCAGTCGAACTAGGAGTGGGGCAGATACGCAGTATTTT
- TRBJ2-7 TRBV5-1 TRBD1 CASSGRGQGTGSYEQYF TGCGCCAGCAGCGGACGGGGACAGGGGACGGGTTCCTACGAGCAGTACTTC
few TRBJ2-6 TRBV6-5 - CASSKTGANVLTF TGTGCCAGCAGCAAGACAGGCGCCAACGTCCTGACTTTC
- TRBJ1-2 TRBV4-3 - CASSHAVYDGYTF TGCGCCAGCAGCCACGCAGTTTACGATGGCTACACCTTC
- TRBJ2-2 TRBV6-5 TRBD2 CASRRLAPNTGELFF TGTGCCAGCAGACGACTAGCCCCGAACACCGGGGAGCTGTTTTTT
- TRBJ2-7 TRBV9 - CASSARGAPHEQYF TGTGCCAGCAGTGCAAGAGGAGCCCCCCACGAGCAGTACTTC
- TRBJ1-5 TRBV27 - CASSLEWRGPQHF TGTGCCAGCAGTTTAGAGTGGCGAGGACCCCAGCATTTT
- TRBJ1-3 TRBV7-8 - CASSLGDSGNTIYF TGTGCCAGCAGCCTTGGAGACTCTGGAAACACCATATATTTT
- TRBJ1-3 TRBV7-6 - CASRTTEFSGNTIYF TGTGCCAGCAGGACAACAGAATTCTCTGGAAACACCATATATTTT
few TRBJ2-7 TRBV7-2 - CASSLVGQKYF TGTGCCAGCAGCTTAGTCGGACAGAAGTACTTC
- TRBJ1-1 TRBV7-6 - CASSVWGGMNTEAFF TGTGCCAGCAGCGTATGGGGGGGAATGAACACTGAAGCTTTCTTT
- TRBJ1-1 TRBV12-3/TRBV12-4 - CASSWSGQTEAFF TGTGCCAGCAGTTGGTCAGGGCAAACTGAAGCTTTCTTT
- TRBJ2-1 TRBV27 TRBD2 CASSLTGTSGTDEQFF TGTGCCAGCAGTCTAACCGGGACTAGCGGGACCGATGAGCAGTTCTTC
- TRBJ2-1 TRBV15 TRBD2 CATSGGQREWNEQFF TGTGCCACCAGCGGGGGCCAGCGGGAGTGGAATGAGCAGTTCTTC
- TRBJ1-1 TRBV7-2 - CASGSNALTEAFF TGTGCCAGCGGTTCGAACGCTCTCACTGAAGCTTTCTTT
once TRBJ1-3 TRBV5-4 TRBD1 CASNHRGEGNTIYF TGTGCCAGCAACCACAGGGGGGAGGGAAACACCATATATTTT
- TRBJ2-7 TRBV6-4 TRBD1 CANRGPGYEQYF TGTGCCAACAGGGGGCCCGGCTACGAGCAGTACTTC
- TRBJ2-5 TRBV11-2 TRBD1 CASSPRQGGETQYF TGTGCCAGCAGCCCTCGACAGGGGGGAGAGACCCAGTACTTC
- TRBJ2-1 TRBV19 - CASSQPALGNEQFF TGTGCCAGTAGTCAGCCAGCGCTTGGGAATGAGCAGTTCTTC
- TRBJ1-5 TRBV19 - CASSGGGVGNQPQHF TGTGCCAGTAGTGGCGGGGGGGTAGGGAATCAGCCCCAGCATTTT
- TRBJ2-3 TRBV5-1 TRBD2 CASSLVGGSGADTQYF TGCGCCAGCAGCTTGGTAGGCGGGAGTGGGGCAGATACGCAGTATTTT